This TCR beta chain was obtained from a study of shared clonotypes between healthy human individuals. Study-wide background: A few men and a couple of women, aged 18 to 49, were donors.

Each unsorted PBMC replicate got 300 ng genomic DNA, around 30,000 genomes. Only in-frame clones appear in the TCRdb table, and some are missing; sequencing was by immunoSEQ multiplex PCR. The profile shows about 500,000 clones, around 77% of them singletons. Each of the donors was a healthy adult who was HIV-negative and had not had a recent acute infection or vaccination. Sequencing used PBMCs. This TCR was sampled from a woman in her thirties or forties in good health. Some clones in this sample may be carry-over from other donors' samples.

This CDR3 reads CAISETTSGHSYEQYF. In nucleotides, the CDR3 is TGTGCCATCAGTGAGACCACTAGCGGTCACTCCTACGAGCAGTACTTC. The gene calls are TRBV10-3 and TRBJ2-7, with 8 bases lining up with TRBD2. From germline, CDR1 is ENHRY and CDR2 SYGVKD. The CDR3 has 16 residues. The V gene end was trimmed by 2 bases and the J gene end by 0 bases; junction bases not matched to a gene: 6.